The text below deals with one TCR beta chain. This record comes from a study of blood T cell repertoires in COVID-19. Overall study: From the United States, Italy and Spain came samples of acute and convalescent COVID-19.

How the authors handled the data: Amplifying reference gene primers gave estimates of nucleated cell counts. Sequencing was performed with immunoSEQ multiplex PCR; in TCRdb, only in-frame clones are kept and a portion is missing. That table gives V, J and clone size, and the DNA gave D and trimming. The sample has about 34,000 clones; less than 95% are singletons. The source of this sequence is an elderly man with acute or convalescent COVID-19. The sequencing input was peripheral blood.

CDR3 sequence: CASSQASGQWLHF. The DNA for the CDR3 is TGTGCCAGCAGCCAAGCCTCGGGACAGTGGCTCCACTTT. This chain joins TRBV3-1 (or the pseudogene TRBV3-2) and TRBJ1-6; TRBD1 aligns across 7 bases. Germline values: CDR1 LGHDT, CDR2 YNNKEL (reference sequence). This CDR3 has 13 amino acids. Trimming cost V 1 base and J 16 bases; bases outside gene matches: 7.